The clone carrying this T cell receptor delta chain was observed a few times. This DNA translates differently at residue 15 from the TCRdb protein, which is that of a much larger clone; a read error is likely, and the protein shown is the DNA's own translation. The CDR3 consists of 18 residues. The germline CDR1 and CDR2 sequences are GEAIGNYY and EKD. TCRdb used CATT to re-call clones from the RT-PCR reads. The profile shows around 2,900 delta-chain clones, 4.5% to 6% of them singletons. This entry comes from a study of gamma-delta T cells after stem cell transplantation. The sequence derives from a human donor. It is not recorded whose cells these are; they may come from a transplant donor. The specimen sequenced was gamma-delta T cells. The chain links TRDV2 to TRDJ1, with TRDD3 matching over 13 bases. The CDR3 nucleotides read TGTGCCTGTGACGTACTGGGGGATACGGAGGGGCACACCGATACACTCATCTTT. Amino acids: CACDVLGDTEGHTDTLIF.